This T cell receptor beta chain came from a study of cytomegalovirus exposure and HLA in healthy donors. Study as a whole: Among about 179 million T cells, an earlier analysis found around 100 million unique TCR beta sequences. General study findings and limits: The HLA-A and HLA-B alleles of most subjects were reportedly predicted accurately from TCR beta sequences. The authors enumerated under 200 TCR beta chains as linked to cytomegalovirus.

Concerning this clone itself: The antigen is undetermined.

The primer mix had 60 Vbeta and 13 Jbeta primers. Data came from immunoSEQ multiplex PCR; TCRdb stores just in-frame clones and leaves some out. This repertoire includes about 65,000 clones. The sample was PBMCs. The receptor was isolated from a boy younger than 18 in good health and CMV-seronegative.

The CDR3 nucleotides read TGTGCCAGCAGCTTACGACAGATCTCTAACTATGGCTACACCTTC. It yields the protein CASSLRQISNYGYTF. V gene TRBV7-2 combines with J gene TRBJ1-2; possibly TRBD1 for D (5 bases). The CDR3 spans 15 residues. Trimming took off 2 bases at V and 0 bases at J, with 10 bases between the two ends. Per germline, CDR1 SGHTA and CDR2 FQGNSA.